The 9 T cell receptor beta chains in this list originate from one sample, sequenced in a study of blood T cells in healthy people across ages. It was with a sample-barcoded 5' primer and a J-beta primer mix that a second PCR of roughly 7 to 12 cycles was run. TCRdb re-derived calls from the 5' RACE reads in MiXCR, one entry per CDR3 protein. The data show 600,000 or so distinct CDR3 sequences, around 31% seen once. Sequencing was done on a sample of blood. These receptors originate from a woman of 80 years or more in good health.

This clonotype was detected ten times or more. This chain uses TRBV7-2 with TRBJ1-2, with 10 bases fitting TRBD1. Germline V gives CDR1 SGHTA, CDR2 FQGNSA. V gave up 4 bases and J gave up 4 bases; unmatched junction bases: 6. The CDR3 extends over 15 amino acids. In DNA, the CDR3 is TGTGCCAGCAGCTCACCGGGACAGGGGAGCTATGGCTACACCTTC. This sequence encodes CASSSPGQGSYGYTF.

A remark on this clonotype: At one boundary the junction diverges from the germline segment, which might be a read error. V is TRBV19 and J is TRBJ2-3; 10 positions agree with TRBD1. Per germline, CDR1 LNHDA and CDR2 SQIVND (reference sequence). The CDR3 spans 14 residues. The CDR3 protein is CASSLRTGGDAQYF. The CDR3 nucleotides are TGTGCCAGTAGTCTCCGGACAGGGGGAGATGCGCAGTATTTT. Using reference TRBV19 and TRBJ2-3 for the parts outside the CDR3, the full variable domain is DGGITQSPKYLFRKEGQNVTLSCEQNLNHDAMYWYRQDPGQGLRLIYYSQIVNDFQKGDIAEGYSVSREKKESFPLTVTSAQKNPTAFYLCASSLRTGGDAQYFGPGTRLTVL.

The chain joins TRBV20-1 to TRBJ2-7, with 8 positions matching TRBD2. Losses at the gene ends were 1 base for V and 7 bases for J; bases not matched to a gene: 15. This CDR3 has 16 amino acids. The germline CDR1 and CDR2 sequences are DFQATT and SNEGSKA (reference sequence). The CDR3 protein is CSARVAGGRAYNEQYF. Written as DNA, the CDR3 is TGCAGTGCTAGAGTGGCGGGGGGCAGGGCCTACAATGAGCAGTACTTC.

This clonotype turned up a few times. V and J are TRBV27 and TRBJ1-2, with D maybe TRBD1 (5 bases). V lost 5 bases, J lost 4 bases, and 20 bases lay in between. The CDR3 has 16 amino acids. Germline V gene data show CDR1 as MNHEY and CDR2 as SMNVEV (reference sequence). The CDR3 region has the DNA TGTGCCAGCAGTCCTAGAATGGGGCAGGTGGCCTATGGCTACACCTTC. Translation gives CASSPRMGQVAYGYTF.

This clonotype showed up just a few times. V gene TRBV20-1 combines with J gene TRBJ1-6; 7 bases align to TRBD1. The length of the CDR3 is 13 residues. V dropped 6 bases and J dropped 6; count of bases not matched to a gene: 5. CDR1 is DFQATT, CDR2 SNEGSKA, per germline (reference sequence). CDR3 loop: CSAEGQINSPLHF. CDR3 coding DNA: TGCAGTGCGGAGGGACAGATTAATTCACCCCTCCACTTT.

The rearrangement links TRBV7-9 to TRBJ2-6, with 8 nucleotides matching TRBD1. J was trimmed by 12 bases and V by 1 base; bases with no gene match: 8. Germline CDR1 SEHNR, CDR2 FQNEAQ (reference sequence). The CDR3 consists of 15 residues. The CDR3 here is CASSLVMGQDAVLTF. In DNA, the CDR3 is TGTGCCAGCAGCTTAGTCATGGGACAGGACGCCGTCCTGACTTTC.

The rearrangement joins TRBV7-6 to TRBJ2-3, with TRBD2 identical over 7 bases. CDR3 length: 16 amino acids. Germline V CDR1 and CDR2: SGHVS, FNYEAQ. Germline trimming cut 5 bases from V and 1 base from J; bases unmatched to any gene: 9. In nucleotides, the CDR3 is TGTGCCAGCAGCCAACCAAGCGGGACTGGCACAGATACGCAGTATTTT. The encoded protein is CASSQPSGTGTDTQYF.

J is TRBJ1-2 and V is TRBV5-1, with TRBD1 matching 9 bases. Germline V lookup: CDR1 SGHRS, CDR2 YFSETQ. Unmatched junction bases numbered 4, after V lost 2 bases and J lost 8 bases. This CDR3 is built from 13 residues. As DNA, the CDR3 is TGCGCCAGCAGCTTCACAGGGGGCGTAGGCTACACCTTC. As protein: CASSFTGGVGYTF.

This clonotype has a handful of counts. The V gene is TRBV20-1, the J gene TRBJ2-1; 13 nucleotides line up with TRBD2. The V segment lost 1 base and the J segment 7 bases; nucleotides outside the gene matches: 7. CDR3 length: 16 amino acids. CDR1 is DFQATT, CDR2 SNEGSKA, per germline (reference sequence). The CDR3 DNA follows: TGCAGTGCTAGAGGACTAGCGGGGGGCTGGTATAATGAGCAGTTCTTC. This encodes CSARGLAGGWYNEQFF.